The 13 T cell receptor beta chains below all came from one sample that was sequenced in a study of human T cells and chemical hapten exposure. One entry per CDR3 protein results from TCRdb running MiXCR on the RACE reads. The profile shows about 350,000 distinct CDR3 sequences, roughly 6.3% of them singletons. Time point: patch test 2, 6 weeks after DPC sensitization. Treatment of the sample: therapeutic diphenylcyclopropenone sensitization with weekly scalp DPC. The sequences come from whole blood, collected in connection with sensitization to the hapten diphenylcyclopropenone (DPC). Receptors were obtained from a woman younger than 35 with alopecia areata. Some clones in this sample may be carry-over from other donors' samples.

A few counts support this clonotype. This rearrangement joins TRBV6-2 or TRBV6-3 to TRBJ2-1; 9 bases agree with TRBD2. CDR3 length: 16 amino acids. The J segment lost 6 bases and the V segment lost 6 bases, leaving 12 bases of the junction unmatched. Per the germline V gene, CDR1 is MNHEY and CDR2 is SVGEGT. CDR3 in DNA: TGTGCCAGCAGCCCCCCCAGCGGGGGGACATTCAATGAGCAGTTCTTC. Its protein product is CASSPPSGGTFNEQFF.

This chain connects TRBV28 to TRBJ2-7, with a possible D match to TRBD1 (5 bases). The ends were cut back, 3 bases at V and 3 bases at J, with 15 bases in the middle. Germline CDR1 is MDHEN and CDR2 is SYDVKM. This CDR3 is built from 15 residues. The CDR3 loop reads CASSLGRLDDYEQYF. DNA of the CDR3: TGTGCCAGCAGTTTGGGGCGTTTGGACGACTACGAGCAGTACTTC.

This clonotype was counted a single time. The chain has TRBV20-1 and TRBJ2-5; D is unresolved. The CDR3 has 15 amino acids. Between the trimmed V and J ends, which lost 1 base and 4 bases, there was a span of 16 bases. Looked up from germline, CDR1 is DFQATT and CDR2 is SNEGSKA (reference sequence). The CDR3 DNA follows: TGCAGTGCTAGAGTAGGTAGCCAGCCCGCAGAGACCCAGTACTTC. Its protein is CSARVGSQPAETQYF.

Ten or more counts support this clonotype. V and J are TRBV20-1 and TRBJ1-2; the D is unclear. Germline CDR1 is DFQATT and CDR2 is SNEGSKA (reference sequence). CDR3 length: 13 residues. V gave up 3 bases and J gave up 0 bases, with 8 bases separating them. The CDR3 DNA reads as TGCAGTGCTAGTACACGGACTAACTATGGCTACACCTTC. This gives the protein CSASTRTNYGYTF.

The chain joins TRBV29-1 to TRBJ2-1; tentative D call: TRBD2 (5 bases). V was trimmed by 4 bases and J by 0 bases, leaving 10 bases between them. The germline CDR1 and CDR2 sequences are SQVTM and ANQGSEA. The CDR3 runs to 14 residues. The CDR3: CSVGTFLSYNEQFF. The DNA for the CDR3 is TGCAGCGTTGGGACTTTTCTCTCCTACAATGAGCAGTTCTTC.

This clonotype was detected ten times or more. The chain links TRBV4-3 to TRBJ2-3, with TRBD2 identical over 7 bases. The CDR3 runs to 17 residues. Germline V gene lookup returns CDR1 LGHNA and CDR2 YSLEER. Unmatched junction bases numbered 13, after V lost 4 bases and J lost 3 bases. The CDR3 spells CASSPKQLAGGTDTQYF. The DNA of the CDR3 is TGCGCCAGCAGCCCCAAACAACTAGCCGGGGGGACAGATACGCAGTATTTT.

This clonotype was seen a few times. V usage is TRBV28 and J usage is TRBJ1-1, with D possibly matching TRBD1 (5 bases). From germline, CDR1 is MDHEN and CDR2 SYDVKM. This CDR3 spans 14 amino acids. V lost 7 bases to trimming and J lost 5 bases, with 17 bases between them. CDR3 region: CASTDERTRTEAFF. The CDR3 bases are TGTGCCAGCACCGACGAACGGACAAGGACTGAAGCTTTCTTT.

This clonotype occurred a few times. The rearrangement uses TRBV18 and TRBJ2-3; no reliable D call. Trimming took 1 base from V and 2 from J, leaving 13 bases between them. The CDR3 is 16 amino acids. CDR1 is KGHSH, CDR2 LQKENI, per germline. In DNA form, the CDR3 reads TGTGCCAGCTCACCACAGATAGGGCCATTCACAGATACGCAGTATTTT. It codes for CASSPQIGPFTDTQYF.

The genes are TRBV11-2 and TRBJ2-3; a weak D match, TRBD2 (5 bases). There are 15 residues in the CDR3. Germline lookup yields CDR1 SGHAT and CDR2 FQNNGV. Deletions cut 3 bases from V and 0 bases from J, with 10 bases between. CDR3 sequence: CASSFRGSSTDTQYF. The DNA for the CDR3 is TGTGCCAGCAGCTTCCGAGGGTCTAGCACAGATACGCAGTATTTT. The full variable domain, completed using reference TRBV11-2 and TRBJ2-3, is EAGVAQSPRYKIIEKRQSVAFWCNPISGHATLYWYQQILGQGPKLLIQFQNNGVVDDSQLPKDRFSAERLKGVDSTLKIQPAKLEDSAVYLCASSFRGSSTDTQYFGPGTRLTVL.

This clonotype was detected only a few times. The rearrangement uses TRBV6-1 and TRBJ1-2; D unclear. Looked up from germline, CDR1 is MNHNS and CDR2 is SASEGT. The germline V and J ends were trimmed by 4 bases and 4 bases, with 13 bases remaining between them. This CDR3 contains 14 residues. The CDR3 sequence is CASSGVAVGYGYTF. CDR3 bases: TGTGCCAGCAGTGGAGTAGCTGTGGGCTATGGCTACACCTTC.

This clonotype was observed at least ten times. The gene calls are TRBV28 and TRBJ1-4, with D possibly being TRBD1 (5 bases). The CDR3 loop spans 12 amino acids. The V end was cut by 7 bases, the J end by 6 bases, with 9 bases between. Germline assignment: CDR1 MDHEN and CDR2 SYDVKM. CDR3 region: CASIGGDEKLFF. The CDR3 DNA sequence: TGTGCCAGCATTGGAGGGGATGAAAAACTGTTTTTT.

The chain uses TRBV4-3 and TRBJ2-3; 7 bases match TRBD2. V shed 1 base, J shed 1 base, and the junction held 8 bases outside the gene matches. Germline lookup yields CDR1 LGHNA and CDR2 YSLEER. This CDR3 region has 17 residues. CDR3 protein: CASSQGGWSGGTDTQYF. The CDR3 bases are TGCGCCAGCAGCCAAGGGGGATGGAGCGGGGGCACAGATACGCAGTATTTT.

This clonotype was counted a few times. The rearrangement joins TRBV11-1 to TRBJ1-2; no reliable D call. This CDR3 is built from 12 residues. V lost 0 bases to trimming and J lost 8 bases, with 7 bases between them. From germline, CDR1 is SGHAT and CDR2 FQDESV (reference sequence). In nucleotides, the CDR3 is TGTGCCAGCAGCTTAGCGTTGGGAGGCTACACCTTC. Encoded protein: CASSLALGGYTF.